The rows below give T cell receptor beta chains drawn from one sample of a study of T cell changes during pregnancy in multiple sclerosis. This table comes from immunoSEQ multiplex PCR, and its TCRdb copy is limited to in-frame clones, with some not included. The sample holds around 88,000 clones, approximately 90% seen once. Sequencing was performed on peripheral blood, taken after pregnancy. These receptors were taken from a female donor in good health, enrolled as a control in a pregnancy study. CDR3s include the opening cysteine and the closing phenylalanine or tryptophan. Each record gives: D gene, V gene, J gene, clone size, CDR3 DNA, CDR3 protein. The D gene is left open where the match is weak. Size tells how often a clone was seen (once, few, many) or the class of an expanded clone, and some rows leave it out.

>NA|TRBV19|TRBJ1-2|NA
TGTGCCAGTTACCTCTTTGGGGGAGGAGGCTACACCTTC
CASYLFGGGGYTF
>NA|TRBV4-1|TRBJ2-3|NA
TGCGCCAGCAGCCAAGATCCCCTCACAGATACGCAGTATTTT
CASSQDPLTDTQYF
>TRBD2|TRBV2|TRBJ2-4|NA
TGTGCCAGGGGGACTAGCGGGGGGGCCAAGGGTCAGTACTTC
CARGTSGGAKGQYF
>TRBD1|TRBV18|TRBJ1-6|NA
TGTGCCAGCTCACAGGACAGGGGTAATTCACCCCTCCACTTT
CASSQDRGNSPLHF
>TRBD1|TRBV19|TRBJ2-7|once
TGTGCCAGTAGCAGTACAGGGGAAACTTCCTACGAGCAGTACTTC
CASSSTGETSYEQYF
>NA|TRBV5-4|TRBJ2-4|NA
TGTGCCAGCAGCCCAGAGGGCCAAAACATTCAGTACTTC
CASSPEGQNIQYF
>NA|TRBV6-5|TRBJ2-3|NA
TGTGCCAGCAGTTTCAGGCCCCCAAGTTACGATACGCAGTATTTT
CASSFRPPSYDTQYF
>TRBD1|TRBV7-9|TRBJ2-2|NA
TGTGCCAGCACAGGACAGGGCGAGATCACCGGGGAGCTGTTTTTT
CASTGQGEITGELFF
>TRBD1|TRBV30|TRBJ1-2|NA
TGTGCCTGGAGTCAGGGGGCGAACTATGGCTACACCTTC
CAWSQGANYGYTF
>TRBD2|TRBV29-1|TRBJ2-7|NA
TGCAGCGCCGGAGGGTACGGACTAGCGGGAGTCTACGAGCAGTACTTC
CSAGGYGLAGVYEQYF
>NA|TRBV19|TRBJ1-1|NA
TGTGCCAGTAGTATCGACAGGTTGAACACTGAAGCTTTCTTT
CASSIDRLNTEAFF
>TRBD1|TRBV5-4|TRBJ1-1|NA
TGTGCCAGCAGCTACGGGACAGGGGGTTTGAACACTGAAGCTTTCTTT
CASSYGTGGLNTEAFF
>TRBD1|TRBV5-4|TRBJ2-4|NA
TGTGCCAGCAGCCGGACAGGCGAGGAAAACATTCAGTACTTC
CASSRTGEENIQYF
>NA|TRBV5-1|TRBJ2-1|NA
TGCGCCAGCAGCATAAATTATAATGAGCAGTTCTTC
CASSINYNEQFF
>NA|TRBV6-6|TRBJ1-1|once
TGTGCCAGCAACCCCAGGGGCGATTGGACTGAAGCTTTCTTT
CASNPRGDWTEAFF
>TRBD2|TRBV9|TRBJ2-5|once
TGTGCCAGCAGCGTAGGGGCTAGCGGGGGGGCGGAGACCCAGTACTTC
CASSVGASGGAETQYF
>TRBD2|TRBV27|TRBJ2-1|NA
TGTGCCAGCAGTTCCCTCCTGACTAGCGGCGGCTACAATGAGCAGTTCTTC
CASSSLLTSGGYNEQFF
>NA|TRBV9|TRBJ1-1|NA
TGTGCCAGCAGCGTAGTGGAGGGGACGAACGCTGAAGCTTTCTTT
CASSVVEGTNAEAFF
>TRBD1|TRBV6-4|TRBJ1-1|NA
TGTGCCAGCAGCAGGGACAGCGAGAACACTGAAGCTTTCTTT
CASSRDSENTEAFF
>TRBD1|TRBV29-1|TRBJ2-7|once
TGCAGCGTCACGGGACAGGGGGATCCCGTGCTCTTC
CSVTGQGDPVLF
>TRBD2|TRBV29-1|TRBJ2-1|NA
TGCAGCGTTGAAAAGCGGGAGGGCAATGAGCAGTTCTTC
CSVEKREGNEQFF
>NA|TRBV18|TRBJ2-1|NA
TGTGCCAGCTCAAGTTTCCAGGGGCCCTACAATGAGCAGTTCTTC
CASSSFQGPYNEQFF
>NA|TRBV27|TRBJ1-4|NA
TGTGCCACCCGCGGGACCCTAAATGAAAAACTGTTTTTT
CATRGTLNEKLFF
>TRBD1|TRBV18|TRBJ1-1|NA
TGTGCCAGCTCCGGGCGAGGACAGGGGGCTATCAACACTGAAGCTTTCTTT
CASSGRGQGAINTEAFF
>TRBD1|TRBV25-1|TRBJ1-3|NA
TGTGCCAGCAGTGAATATATGGGACAGGGGACCGGGGACACCATATATTTT
CASSEYMGQGTGDTIYF
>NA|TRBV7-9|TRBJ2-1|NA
TGTGCCAGCAGCTTAGCTCAAATGACAGAGTACAATGAGCAGTTCTTC
CASSLAQMTEYNEQFF
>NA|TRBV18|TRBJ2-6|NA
TGTGCCAGCTCAGTAGGGGCTGGGGCCAACGTCCTGACTTTC
CASSVGAGANVLTF
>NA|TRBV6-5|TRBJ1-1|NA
TGTGCCAGCAGTTACGACGCAGGGACTGAAGCTTTCTTT
CASSYDAGTEAFF
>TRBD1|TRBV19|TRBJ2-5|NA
TGTGCCAGTAGTATGGACCGCGGGACAGGGCAGACCCAGTACTTC
CASSMDRGTGQTQYF
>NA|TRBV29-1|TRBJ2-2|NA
TGCAGCGTTGCGCAGGGGACCGGGGAGCTGTTTTTT
CSVAQGTGELFF
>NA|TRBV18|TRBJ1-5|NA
TGTGCCAGCTCACCAGCGGGGGCGCGAGATCAGCCCCAGCATTTT
CASSPAGARDQPQHF
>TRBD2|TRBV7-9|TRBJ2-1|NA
TGTGCCAGCAGCTTAATCGGAATGGCGGGAGGGAATCAGTTCTTC
CASSLIGMAGGNQFF
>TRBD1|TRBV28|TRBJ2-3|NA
TGTGCCAGCAGTTTGAGTCAGGGGGCAGGCACAGATACGCAGTATTTT
CASSLSQGAGTDTQYF
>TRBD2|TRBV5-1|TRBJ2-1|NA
TGCGCCAGCAGCCCAGGGACTAGCGGGGGATCCTACAATGAGCAGTTCTTC
CASSPGTSGGSYNEQFF
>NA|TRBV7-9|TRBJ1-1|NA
TGTGCCAGCAGCCAACAAATGAACACTGAAGCTTTCTTT
CASSQQMNTEAFF
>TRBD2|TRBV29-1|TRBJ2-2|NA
TGCAGCGTTGATGTGAGCGGGACGTTGAGCACCGGGGAGCTGTTTTTT
CSVDVSGTLSTGELFF
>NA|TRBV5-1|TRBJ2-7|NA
TGCGCCAGCAGCTTGGCTAGCAGATCCTACGAGCAGTACTTC
CASSLASRSYEQYF
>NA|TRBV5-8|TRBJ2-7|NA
TGTGCCAGCAGCTTGGGGAACAGTGTCACCTACGAGCAGTACTTC
CASSLGNSVTYEQYF
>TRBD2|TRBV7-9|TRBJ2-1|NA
TGTGCCAGCAGCTCTAGCGGGAGTGCTAATGAGCAGTTCTTC
CASSSSGSANEQFF
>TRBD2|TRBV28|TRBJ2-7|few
TGTGCCAGCAGTCCGGGGATAGCGGGAGCCAACTACGAGCAGTACTTC
CASSPGIAGANYEQYF
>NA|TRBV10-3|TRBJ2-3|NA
TGTGCCGTACGAGGAGGGGGCCCTGGCACAGATACGCAGTATTTT
CAVRGGGPGTDTQYF
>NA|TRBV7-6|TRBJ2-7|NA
TGTGCCAGCAGCTTAGAGGAGGGAGACAATTACGAGCAGTACTTC
CASSLEEGDNYEQYF
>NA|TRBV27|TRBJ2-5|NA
TGTGCCAGCAGTCGTACCCCCGGACTTATTCTCCAGGAGACCCAGTACTTC
CASSRTPGLILQETQYF
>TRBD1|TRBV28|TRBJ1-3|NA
TGTGCCAGCAGTACCTCCACGACAGGGGCTTTTGGAAACACCATATATTTT
CASSTSTTGAFGNTIYF
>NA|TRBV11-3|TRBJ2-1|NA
TGTGCCAGCAGCTCCTTTGACAGAAGCTCCTACAATGAGCAGTTCTTC
CASSSFDRSSYNEQFF
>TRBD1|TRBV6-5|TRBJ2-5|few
TGTGCCAGCAGTTACGGGACAGGACGGGGGGAGACCCAGTACTTC
CASSYGTGRGETQYF
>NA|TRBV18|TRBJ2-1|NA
TGTGCCAGCTCACCACCTGGGGCGGATGAGCAGTTCTTC
CASSPPGADEQFF
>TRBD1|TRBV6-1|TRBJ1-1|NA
TGTGCCAGCAGTGAAGGACAGGGGAACACTGAAGCTTTCTTT
CASSEGQGNTEAFF
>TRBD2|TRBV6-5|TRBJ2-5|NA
TGTGCCAGCACCGGAGCGGGAGTGGGCCAAGAGACCCAGTACTTC
CASTGAGVGQETQYF
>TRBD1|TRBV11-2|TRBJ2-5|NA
TGTGCCAGCAGCTTAGGCCTCAGGGGGTTACAAGAGACCCAGTACTTC
CASSLGLRGLQETQYF
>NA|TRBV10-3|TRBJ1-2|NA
TGTGCCATCAGTGAAAGAGGGGGATGGGATGGCTACACCTTC
CAISERGGWDGYTF
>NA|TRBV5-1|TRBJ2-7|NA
TGCGCCAGCAGCTTCTCCTGGGGGGGGGCTAATCTCTACGAGCAGTACTTC
CASSFSWGGANLYEQYF